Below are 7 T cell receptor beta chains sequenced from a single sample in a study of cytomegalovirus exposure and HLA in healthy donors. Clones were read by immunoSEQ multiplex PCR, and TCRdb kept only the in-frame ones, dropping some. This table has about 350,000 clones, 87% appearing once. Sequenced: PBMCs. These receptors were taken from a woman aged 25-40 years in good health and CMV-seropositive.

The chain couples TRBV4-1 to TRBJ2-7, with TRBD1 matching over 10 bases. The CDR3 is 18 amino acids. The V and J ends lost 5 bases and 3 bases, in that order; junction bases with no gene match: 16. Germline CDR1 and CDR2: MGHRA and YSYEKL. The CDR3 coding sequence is TGCGCCAGCAGCACTCAATCGACAGGGGGCGGCCAGATCTACGAGCAGTACTTC. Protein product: CASSTQSTGGGQIYEQYF.

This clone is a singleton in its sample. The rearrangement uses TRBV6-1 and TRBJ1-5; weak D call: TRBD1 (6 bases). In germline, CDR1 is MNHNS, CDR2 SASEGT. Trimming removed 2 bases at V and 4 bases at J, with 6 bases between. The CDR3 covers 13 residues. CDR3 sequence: CASSEQGNQPQHF. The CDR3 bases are TGTGCCAGCAGTGAACAGGGGAATCAGCCCCAGCATTTT.

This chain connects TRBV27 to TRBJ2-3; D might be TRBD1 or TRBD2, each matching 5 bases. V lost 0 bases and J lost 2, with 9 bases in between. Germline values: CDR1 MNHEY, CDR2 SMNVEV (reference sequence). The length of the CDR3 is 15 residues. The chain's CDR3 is CASSLSGTSTDTQYF. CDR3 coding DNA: TGTGCCAGCAGTTTATCCGGGACCTCCACAGATACGCAGTATTTT.

The CDR3 DNA sequence: TGTGCCAGCAGCGGCCCCGGGGGGAGCTCCTACAATGAGCAGTTCTTC. Translating gives CASSGPGGSSYNEQFF. The genes are TRBV5-4 and TRBJ2-1, with 7 positions matching TRBD2. The V gene's germline CDR1 is SGHNT and CDR2 YYREEE (reference sequence). The CDR3 runs to 16 residues. J gave up 0 bases and V 4 bases, and 7 bases lay outside the gene matches.

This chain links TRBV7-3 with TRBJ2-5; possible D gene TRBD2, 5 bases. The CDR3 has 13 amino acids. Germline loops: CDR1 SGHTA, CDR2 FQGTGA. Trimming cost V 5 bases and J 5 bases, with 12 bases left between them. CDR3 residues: CASSPDSGETQYF. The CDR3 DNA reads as TGTGCCAGCAGCCCCGACTCGGGGGAGACCCAGTACTTC.

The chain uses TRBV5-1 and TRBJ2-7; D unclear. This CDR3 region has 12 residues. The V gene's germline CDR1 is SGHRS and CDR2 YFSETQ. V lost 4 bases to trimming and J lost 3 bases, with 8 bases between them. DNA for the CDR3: TGCGCCAGCAGCGAACAGTACTACGAGCAGTACTTC. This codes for CASSEQYYEQYF.

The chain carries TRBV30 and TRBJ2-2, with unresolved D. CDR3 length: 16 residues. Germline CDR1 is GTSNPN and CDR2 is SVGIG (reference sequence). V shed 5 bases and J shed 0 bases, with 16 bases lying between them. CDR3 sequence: CAWGIALPPNTGELFF. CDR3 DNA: TGTGCCTGGGGGATAGCCCTCCCCCCGAACACCGGGGAGCTGTTTTTT.